This T cell receptor beta chain was recorded in a study of control samples from healthy donors and cancer patients. The repertoire was sequenced with immunoSEQ multiplex PCR; TCRdb's copy has only in-frame clones and lacks some. Of about 180,000 clones in the sample, around 89% were seen once. CDR1 is LGHDT and CDR2 is YNNKEL in the germline V gene (reference sequence). CDR3 size: 12 residues. V lost 4 bases and J lost 10, with 13 bases in between. The TCR sequence derives from a woman aged 45-59 years in good health. The chain couples TRBV3-1 (or the pseudogene TRBV3-2) to TRBJ1-1; a weak D match, TRBD1 (5 bases). The sequencing sample was made of blood. The CDR3 protein is CASSLGTLGAFF. CDR3 nucleotide sequence: TGTGCCAGCAGCCTCGGGACGCTCGGAGCTTTCTTT.